Reported below is one T cell receptor beta chain. The antigen this receptor binds is unknown. No clone much larger than this one lies a single base away; base qualities are absent. Participants in the prospective study were aged roughly 18 to 89 years, lived in under 30 United States geographic areas, and enrolled through a virtual design. To assign participants to cohorts, the prospective study relied on clinical history that participants themselves reported in a screening survey and a study questionnaire. Mobile phlebotomists in the prospective study collected whole blood, serum and a nasopharyngeal or oropharyngeal swab from every participant. Prospective study participants could optionally give additional blood draws and questionnaires over an approximately two-month period. Before DNA extraction, blood samples from the prospective study were shipped at room temperature or frozen. Here V drops 6 bases and J drops 0 bases, and the junction holds 5 bases not matched to any gene. The CDR3 measures 15 amino acids from cysteine to phenylalanine. Just CDR3 DNA is preserved here, 45 bases in frame from base 1. CDR1 is given as MDHEN and CDR2 as SYDVKM, both from the germline V gene.

The immunoSEQ Assay, a bias-controlled multiplex PCR, was used to amplify TCRbeta CDR3 regions from genomic DNA. The study's own analysis went as follows. Within the assay, amplification of reference gene primers was used to estimate how many nucleated cells each sample contained. To quantify the absolute abundance of each unique TCRbeta CDR3 rearrangement, sequence reads were collapsed and filtered. Productive Simpson clonality was computed per sample as the square root of Simpson's diversity index over productive rearrangements. The source is immuneACCESS, and TCRdb retained only in-frame sequences with V and J called. Part of the clones is not carried over; for the studies checked, unresolved V genes explain less than half of this, and the remainder is unexplained. The V and J calls and the clone size are those of that table, but D and trimming were determined from the DNA. This sample comprises 220,000 or so clones, 85% to 90% of them detected only once. About 3% of the sample is held by the ten biggest clonotypes.

This sample stems from a study of blood T cell repertoires in COVID-19 (dated by TCRdb to the early 2020s). At the level of the whole study: Collaborator samples came from the United States, Italy and Spain and covered acute and convalescent phases of COVID-19. The prospective study material was composed of cDNA or gDNA derived from T cells, B-cell-depleted T cells, or PBMCs. Subjects who had been exposed to COVID-19, were actively infected with it, or had recovered from it provided the deeply sampled blood TCRbeta repertoires that made up the dataset. The repertoires were made available in a free public database intended to serve as a resource for research on the immune response to SARS-CoV-2. Samples were obtained from the ongoing ImmuneRACE study (first 160 participants) and from 1,254 subjects provided by 6 global collaborators. The sample metadata nearly always contained a de-identified subject ID, COVID-19 status, age in years and sex. Where available, HLA class I and class II types were obtained from metadata supplied by the sample provider rather than from assay-based typing. General findings and caveats noted by the study authors: The amount of clinical and demographic metadata varied by source and participant and was provided uncurated.

The source of this sequence is a woman younger than 30 in a cohort exposed to, infected with or recovered from COVID-19 (not recorded which). The sample consisted of PBMCs or T cells enriched from blood (not recorded which). The sequence is built from TRBV28 and TRBJ1-5; 7 central bases correspond to TRBD1. The CDR3 is CASRTTGDSNQPQHF. The base sequence is TGTGCCAGCAGGACCACAGGGGATAGCAATCAGCCCCAGCATTTT.